This TCR beta chain was sequenced for a study of tumor-infiltrating lymphocytes in primary liver carcinoma. As to this clonotype: The conserved phenylalanine or tryptophan is not found at the CDR3 terminus, so this likely reflects a read error.

RNA and DNA were co-extracted from about 20-30 mg of unsorted bulk tissue. Unmatched junction bases numbered 9, after V lost 6 bases and J lost 2 bases. Germline V gene lookup returns CDR1 SGHAT and CDR2 FQDESV (reference sequence). The CDR3 contains 17 residues. A constant-region primer primed TCR beta cDNA synthesis from 450 to 550 ng of total RNA. It was through three nested multiplex PCR rounds of slightly modified ARM-PCR that TCR beta libraries arose. Researchers ran the first two PCR rounds for approximately 9 cycles each with TRBV1-TRBV30 forward primers and a C-beta reverse primer. TCRdb analysed the multiplex PCR reads with MiXCR anew, one entry per CDR3 protein. The sample includes some 120,000 distinct CDR3 sequences, 60% to 80% of them seen just once.

The V and J genes are TRBV11-1 and TRBJ2-6; TRBD1 matches 8 bases. The source of this sequence is a woman aged 60-75 years with primary liver carcinoma and hepatitis B virus infection. The specimen was liver tumor tissue from sampling region 3. Subset described: tumor region T3, left-lateral pole. CDR3 DNA sequence: TGTGCCAGCAGTGCCAGGACAGGGACTCCTGGGGCCAACGTCCTGACTTCC. Translation gives CASSARTGTPGANVLTS.